A single sample is the source of the 26 T cell receptor beta chains below, sequenced in a study of blood T cell repertoires in COVID-19. Assay: immunoSEQ multiplex PCR; the TCRdb copy retains only in-frame clones and omits some. The data show tens of thousands of clones, about 89% seen once. The material sequenced was peripheral blood. These TCRs come from a man aged 55 to 70 with active or convalescent COVID-19.

This chain connects TRBV7-9 to TRBJ2-2; TRBD2 matches at 9 bases. The CDR3 loop spans 17 amino acids. Germline V CDR1 and CDR2: SEHNR, FQNEAQ (reference sequence). The junction had 3 bases not matched to a gene; V was cut back by 0 bases and J by 1 base. This chain's CDR3 is CASSLAALAGNTGELFF. In nucleotides, the CDR3 is TGTGCCAGCAGCTTAGCAGCACTAGCGGGGAACACCGGGGAGCTGTTTTTT.

CDR3 nucleotide sequence: TGTGCCAGCAGCTTGGTTGCAGGATCTAATGAAAAACTGTTTTTT. It codes for CASSLVAGSNEKLFF. The V and J genes are TRBV5-4 and TRBJ1-4, with D unresolved. CDR1 is SGHNT, CDR2 YYREEE, per germline (reference sequence). V dropped 0 bases and J dropped 3 bases, with 9 bases sitting between them. The CDR3 runs to 15 residues.

The chain employs TRBV9 and TRBJ1-6; TRBD1 agrees at 7 bases. CDR1 and CDR2 (germline): SGDLS, YYNGEE. The CDR3 length is 15 residues. The V segment lost 3 bases and the J segment 9 bases; nucleotides outside the gene matches: 9. The CDR3 region is CASSETDRDGSPLHF. As DNA, the CDR3 is TGTGCCAGCAGCGAAACCGACAGGGATGGTTCACCCCTCCACTTT.

By its share, this clone is medium-sized. The V gene is TRBV6-6, the J gene TRBJ1-1, with a possible D match to TRBD1 (5 bases). Germline-derived CDR1 and CDR2 are MNHNY and SVGAGI (reference sequence). The CDR3 length is 14 residues. V lost 7 bases to trimming and J lost 0 bases, with 12 bases between them. CDR3 region: CASTRQMMNTEAFF. CDR3 sequence (DNA): TGTGCCAGCACCAGACAGATGATGAACACTGAAGCTTTCTTT.

The rearrangement links TRBV5-1 to TRBJ2-5; D possibly corresponds to TRBD1 (7 bases). The CDR3 is 14 amino acids. V was cut by 7 bases and J by 5 bases, with 18 bases left in between. CDR1 is SGHRS and CDR2 is YFSETQ in the germline V gene. CDR3 nucleotide sequence: TGCGCCAGCGGCAGGGGGGACCGAAGCGAGACCCAGTACTTC. Residues: CASGRGDRSETQYF.

V is TRBV5-8 and J is TRBJ1-2; D gene uncertain. Germline lookup yields CDR1 SGHTS and CDR2 YDEGEE. The CDR3 is 13 amino acids. V shed 1 base and J shed 0 bases, with 4 bases lying between them. CDR3 nucleotide sequence: TGTGCCAGCAGCTTGTTCTCTAACTATGGCTACACCTTC. As protein: CASSLFSNYGYTF.

The V gene is TRBV7-3, the J gene TRBJ2-2; TRBD2 aligns across 11 bases. Looked up from germline, CDR1 is SGHTA and CDR2 is FQGTGA. CDR3 length equals 16 residues. V dropped 5 bases and J dropped 0; count of bases not matched to a gene: 2. The CDR3 is CASSQTSGANTGELFF. CDR3 in DNA: TGTGCCAGCAGCCAGACTAGCGGGGCGAACACCGGGGAGCTGTTTTTT.

The rearrangement joins TRBV7-3 to TRBJ2-5; tentatively, D is TRBD1 (5 bases). The CDR3 has 15 amino acids. V was clipped by 5 bases and J by 5 bases, with 18 bases between them. Germline values: CDR1 SGHTA, CDR2 FQGTGA. The CDR3 sequence is CASSPLKGPAETQYF. For the CDR3, the DNA is TGTGCCAGCAGCCCCCTAAAGGGGCCCGCGGAGACCCAGTACTTC.

J is TRBJ2-1 and V is TRBV9; D gene uncertain. Germline loops: CDR1 SGDLS, CDR2 YYNGEE. Trimming removed 0 bases from V and 4 bases from J, with 14 bases in between. This CDR3 has 16 residues. The DNA for the CDR3 is TGTGCCAGCAGCGTAGTGTCCTCCAGATCGTACAATGAGCAGTTCTTC. This codes for CASSVVSSRSYNEQFF.

The CDR3 protein is CASSFLTGRTEAFF. The CDR3 DNA follows: TGTGCCAGCAGCTTTTTGACAGGGAGAACTGAAGCTTTCTTT. The chain combines TRBV5-6 with TRBJ1-1; 7 bases align to TRBD1. Germline V gives CDR1 SGHDT, CDR2 YYEEEE. V lost 2 bases, J lost 5 bases, and 6 bases stayed unmatched. The CDR3 covers 14 residues.

The rearrangement uses TRBV6-5 and TRBJ1-1; TRBD1 might be the D (5 bases). The V gene's germline CDR1 is MNHEY and CDR2 SVGAGI. The V end was cut by 2 bases, the J end by 5 bases, with 9 bases between. This CDR3 region has 13 residues. The CDR3 is CASSYLQGTEAFF. CDR3 nucleotides: TGTGCCAGCAGTTACCTCCAGGGTACTGAAGCTTTCTTT.

This chain connects TRBV19 to TRBJ2-7, with 7 bases aligning to TRBD1. Per germline, CDR1 LNHDA and CDR2 SQIVND (reference sequence). V lost 3 bases, J lost 4 bases, and 9 bases stayed unmatched. The length of the CDR3 is 15 residues. CDR3 in DNA: TGTGCCAGTAGTATCCCAGGGGGTGATGGATACGAGCAGTACTTC. Its translation: CASSIPGGDGYEQYF.

The chain carries TRBV28 and TRBJ2-7; D gene uncertain. This CDR3 spans 12 amino acids. Germline lookup yields CDR1 MDHEN and CDR2 SYDVKM. V was shortened by 7 bases and J by 2 bases, with 9 bases between the two germline ends. The CDR3 coding sequence is TGTGCCAGCACGGGTTCCCCCTACGAGCAGTACTTC. Protein sequence: CASTGSPYEQYF.

This clone was detected only once. The chain carries TRBV27 and TRBJ1-1, with 9 bases identical to TRBD1. Germline CDR1 MNHEY, CDR2 SMNVEV (reference sequence). The CDR3 consists of 15 residues. Trimming at V came to 2 bases and at J to 4 bases, leaving 5 bases not matched to a gene. The CDR3 nucleotides read TGTGCCAGCAGTTTAGTGGGACAGGGATCCACTGAAGCTTTCTTT. Amino acids: CASSLVGQGSTEAFF.

The rearrangement uses TRBV27 and TRBJ1-1; 7 bases map to TRBD1. The CDR3 runs 15 residues. Germline CDR1 reads MNHEY; CDR2 reads SMNVEV (reference sequence). J lost 1 base, V lost 5 bases, and 7 bases had no gene match. CDR3 residues: CASSAFRDRNTEAFF. The DNA for the CDR3 is TGTGCCAGCAGTGCATTCCGGGACAGGAACACTGAAGCTTTCTTT.

The rearrangement joins TRBV2 to TRBJ2-1; 11 nucleotides line up with TRBD2. The J segment lost 7 bases and the V segment lost 7 bases, leaving 9 bases of the junction unmatched. From germline, CDR1 is SNHLY and CDR2 FYNNEI. The CDR3 loop spans 15 amino acids. The CDR3, as DNA: TGTGCCAGCATTTTACTAGCGGGGGCCGCGAATGAGCAGTTCTTC. Protein: CASILLAGAANEQFF.

The V call is TRBV28, the J call TRBJ1-5; TRBD1 matches at 8 bases. The germline V gene encodes CDR1 MDHEN and CDR2 SYDVKM. Trimming removed 1 base from V and 2 bases from J; junction bases left unmatched: 7. The CDR3 sequence is 17 residues long. The CDR3 DNA reads as TGTGCCAGCAGTTTATATGGCAGGGGGCTTGGCAATCAGCCCCAGCATTTT. Its protein product is CASSLYGRGLGNQPQHF.

The CDR3 protein is CASSLTRAQETQYF. In nucleotides, the CDR3 is TGCGCCAGCAGCTTAACGCGGGCACAAGAGACCCAGTACTTC. The chain carries TRBV5-1 and TRBJ2-5, with D perhaps TRBD2 (5 bases). The CDR3 totals 14 residues. Germline CDR1 and CDR2: SGHRS and YFSETQ. V was cut by 2 bases and J by 2 bases, with 10 bases left in between.

The chain has TRBV7-8 and TRBJ1-3, with D tentatively TRBD1 (6 bases). This CDR3 contains 15 residues. Trimming took 6 bases from V and 3 from J, leaving 15 bases between them. In germline, CDR1 is SGHVS, CDR2 FQNEAQ. The CDR3 DNA follows: TGTGCCAGCAGATCCACAGGGTTTAGTGGAAACACCATATATTTT. Its translation: CASRSTGFSGNTIYF.

The chain combines TRBV6-5 with TRBJ1-5; 8 nucleotides match TRBD1. The junction had 4 bases not matched to a gene; V was cut back by 6 bases and J by 3 bases. The CDR3 sequence is 14 residues long. Germline V gene lookup returns CDR1 MNHEY and CDR2 SVGAGI. Here the CDR3 DNA reads TGTGCCAGCAGCCGGACAGGGCCCAATCAGCCCCAGCATTTT. This gives the protein CASSRTGPNQPQHF.

The rearrangement uses TRBV5-1 and TRBJ2-3, with D hard to call. This CDR3 is built from 17 residues. Germline-derived CDR1 and CDR2 are SGHRS and YFSETQ. With 0 bases removed from V and 0 bases from J, the gap between germline ends came to 14 bases. CDR3 DNA: TGCGCCAGCAGCTTGGGTAATGTGGTAACTAGCACAGATACGCAGTATTTT. Translation: CASSLGNVVTSTDTQYF.

The CDR3 DNA reads as TGTGCCTGGAGTGTACCGGGACAGAAGAATTCACCCCTCCACTTT. This codes for CAWSVPGQKNSPLHF. The rearrangement uses TRBV30 and TRBJ1-6, with TRBD1 matching over 7 bases. After removal of 0 bases from V and 7 bases from J, the junction contained 6 bases not matched to a gene. Germline assignment: CDR1 GTSNPN and CDR2 SVGIG (reference sequence). The CDR3 contains 15 residues. The entire variable domain, with the rest obtained from reference TRBV30 and TRBJ1-6, is as follows: SQTIHQWPATLVQPVGSPLSLECTVEGTSNPNLYWYRQAAGRGLQLLFYSVGIGQISSEVPQNLSASRPQDRQFILSSKKLLLSDSGFYLCAWSVPGQKNSPLHFGNGTRLTVT.

The chain is built from TRBV5-1 and TRBJ1-3; 11 nucleotides align to TRBD1. After removal of 4 bases from V and 0 bases from J, the junction contained 6 bases not matched to a gene. Looked up from germline, CDR1 is SGHRS and CDR2 is YFSETQ. The CDR3 sequence is 17 residues long. The CDR3 coding sequence is TGCGCCAGCAGCACCGGGACAGGGGGTAACTCTGGAAACACCATATATTTT. This translates into CASSTGTGGNSGNTIYF.

This clone was counted a few times. V and J are TRBV7-3 and TRBJ2-1; 12 positions agree with TRBD1. Trimming removed 2 bases from V and 9 bases from J; junction bases left unmatched: 8. Germline V gives CDR1 SGHTA, CDR2 FQGTGA. The CDR3 extends over 16 amino acids. CDR3 bases: TGTGCCAGCAGCTTACGCGGGACAGGGGGCTGGAGTGAGCAGTTCTTC. Its protein product is CASSLRGTGGWSEQFF. The whole variable domain, filled in from reference TRBV7-3 and TRBJ2-1, reads GAGVSQTPSNKVTEKGKYVELRCDPISGHTALYWYRQSLGQGPEFLIYFQGTGAADDSGLPNDRFFAVRPEGSVSTLKIQRTERGDSAVYLCASSLRGTGGWSEQFFGPGTRLTVL.

This chain connects TRBV12-5 to TRBJ1-3; tentative D call: TRBD1 (5 bases). Germline V gene data show CDR1 as LGHNT and CDR2 as FRNRAP. This CDR3 contains 15 residues. V was trimmed by 2 bases and J by 0 bases, leaving 8 bases between them. In DNA form, the CDR3 reads TGTGCTAGTGGTTTGTTGGGGCTCTCTGGAAACACCATATATTTT. Amino acid sequence: CASGLLGLSGNTIYF.

The V and J genes are TRBV7-8 and TRBJ2-1; 13 positions agree with TRBD2. Germline V gene sequence: CDR1 SGHVS, CDR2 FQNEAQ. V lost 5 bases and J lost 4; bases outside the gene matches: 11. The CDR3 is 18 amino acids. DNA for the CDR3: TGTGCCAGCAGCCGAGGGAGTACGGGACTAGCGGGGTACAATGAGCAGTTCTTC. Protein product: CASSRGSTGLAGYNEQFF.